Here is one T cell receptor beta chain with its context. Antigen specificity is unknown. These data originate in a study of blood T cells in healthy people across ages. Regarding the study as a whole: Observed TCR beta diversity per million T cells went down as age went up. This fall followed a roughly linear course with age.

This CDR3 spans 14 amino acids. Germline-derived CDR1 and CDR2 are SGDLS and YYNGEE. V was trimmed by 0 bases and J by 1 base, leaving 7 bases between them. A second roughly 6 to 12 cycle PCR used barcoded and J-beta primers. Each sample yielded at least 2.5 million CDR3-containing paired-end reads. MiXCR, applied by TCRdb to the 5' RACE reads, yields one record per CDR3 protein. The sample yields approximately 670,000 distinct CDR3 sequences, about 43% seen once. The source is a man at least 80 years old in good health. The sequenced sample was blood. The chain joins TRBV9 to TRBJ1-1; D unclear. The CDR3 DNA sequence: TGTGCCAGCAGCGTAGTTTCCGGGAACACTGAAGCTTTCTTT. Translated, it gives CASSVVSGNTEAFF.